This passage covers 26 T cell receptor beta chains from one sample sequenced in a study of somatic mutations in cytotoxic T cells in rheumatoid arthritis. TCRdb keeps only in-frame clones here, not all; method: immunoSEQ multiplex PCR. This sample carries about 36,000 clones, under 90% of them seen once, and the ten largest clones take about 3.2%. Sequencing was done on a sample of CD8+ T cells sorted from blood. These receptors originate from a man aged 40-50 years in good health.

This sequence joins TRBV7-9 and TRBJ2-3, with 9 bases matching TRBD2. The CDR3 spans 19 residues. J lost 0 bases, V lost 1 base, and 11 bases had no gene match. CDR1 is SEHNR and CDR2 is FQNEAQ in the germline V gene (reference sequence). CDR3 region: CASSLEFPDSGRSTDTQYF. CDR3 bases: TGTGCCAGCAGCTTAGAATTCCCGGACAGCGGGAGGAGCACAGATACGCAGTATTTT. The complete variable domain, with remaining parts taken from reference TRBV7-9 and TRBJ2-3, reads DTGVSQNPRHKITKRGQNVTFRCDPISEHNRLYWYRQTLGQGPEFLTYFQNEAQLEKSRLLSDRFSAERPKGSFSTLEIQRTEQGDSAMYLCASSLEFPDSGRSTDTQYFGPGTRLTVL.

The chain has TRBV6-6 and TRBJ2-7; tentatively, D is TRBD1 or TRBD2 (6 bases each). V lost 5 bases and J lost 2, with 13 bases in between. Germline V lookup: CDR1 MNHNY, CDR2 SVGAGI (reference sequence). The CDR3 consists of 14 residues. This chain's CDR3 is CASSNREVPYEQYF. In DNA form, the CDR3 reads TGTGCCAGCAGTAACAGGGAGGTCCCCTACGAGCAGTACTTC.

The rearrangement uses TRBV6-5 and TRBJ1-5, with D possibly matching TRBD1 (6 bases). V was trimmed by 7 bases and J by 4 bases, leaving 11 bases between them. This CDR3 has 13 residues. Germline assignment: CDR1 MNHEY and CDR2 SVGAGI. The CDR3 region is CASTKGGNQPQHF. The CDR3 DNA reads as TGTGCCAGCACCAAAGGGGGAAATCAGCCCCAGCATTTT.

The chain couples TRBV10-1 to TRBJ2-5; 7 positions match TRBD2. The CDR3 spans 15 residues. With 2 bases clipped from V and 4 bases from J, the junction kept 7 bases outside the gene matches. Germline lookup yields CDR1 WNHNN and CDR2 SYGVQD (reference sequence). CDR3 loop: CASSEGQRDSETQYF. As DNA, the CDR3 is TGCGCCAGCAGTGAGGGCCAGCGGGATTCAGAGACCCAGTACTTC.

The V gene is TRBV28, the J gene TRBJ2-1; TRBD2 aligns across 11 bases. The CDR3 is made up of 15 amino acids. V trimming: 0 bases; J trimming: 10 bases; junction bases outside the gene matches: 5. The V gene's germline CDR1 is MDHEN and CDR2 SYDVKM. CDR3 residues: CASSLWTSGKGEQFF. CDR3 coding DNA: TGTGCCAGCAGTTTATGGACTAGCGGGAAAGGCGAGCAGTTCTTC. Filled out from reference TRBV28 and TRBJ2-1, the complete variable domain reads DVKVTQSSRYLVKRTGEKVFLECVQDMDHENMFWYRQDPGLGLRLIYFSYDVKMKEKGDIPEGYSVSREKKERFSLILESASTNQTSMYLCASSLWTSGKGEQFFGPGTRLTVL.

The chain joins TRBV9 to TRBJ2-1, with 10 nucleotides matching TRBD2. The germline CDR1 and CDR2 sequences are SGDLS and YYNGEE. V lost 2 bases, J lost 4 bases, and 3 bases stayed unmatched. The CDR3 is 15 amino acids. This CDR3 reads CASSVGTSEYNEQFF. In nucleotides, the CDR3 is TGTGCCAGCAGCGTCGGGACTAGCGAATACAATGAGCAGTTCTTC.

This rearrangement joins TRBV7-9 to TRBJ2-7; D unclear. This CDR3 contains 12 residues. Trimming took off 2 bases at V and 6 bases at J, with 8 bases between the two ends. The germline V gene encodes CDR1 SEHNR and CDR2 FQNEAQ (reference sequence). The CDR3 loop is CASSLQVPEQYF. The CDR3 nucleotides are TGTGCCAGCAGCTTACAGGTCCCCGAGCAGTACTTC.

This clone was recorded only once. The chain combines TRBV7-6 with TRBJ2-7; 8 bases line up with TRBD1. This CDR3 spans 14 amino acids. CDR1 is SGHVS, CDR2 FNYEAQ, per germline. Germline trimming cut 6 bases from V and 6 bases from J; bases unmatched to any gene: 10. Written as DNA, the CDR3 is TGTGCCAGCAGACCCGGGACAGGTATATCCGAGCAGTACTTC. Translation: CASRPGTGISEQYF.

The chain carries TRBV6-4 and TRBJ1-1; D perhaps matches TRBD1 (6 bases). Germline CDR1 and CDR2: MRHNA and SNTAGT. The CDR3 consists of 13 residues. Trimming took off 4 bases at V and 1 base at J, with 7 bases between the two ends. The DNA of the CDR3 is TGTGCCAGCAGTGCACAGGGGAACACTGAAGCTTTCTTT. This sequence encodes CASSAQGNTEAFF.

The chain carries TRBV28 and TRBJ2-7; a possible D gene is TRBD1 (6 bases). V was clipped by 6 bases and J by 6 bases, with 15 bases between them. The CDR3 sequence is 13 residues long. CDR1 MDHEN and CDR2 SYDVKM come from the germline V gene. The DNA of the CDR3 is TGTGCCAGCAGCCCCAGGGGAGCTGGCGAGCAGTACTTC. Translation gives CASSPRGAGEQYF.

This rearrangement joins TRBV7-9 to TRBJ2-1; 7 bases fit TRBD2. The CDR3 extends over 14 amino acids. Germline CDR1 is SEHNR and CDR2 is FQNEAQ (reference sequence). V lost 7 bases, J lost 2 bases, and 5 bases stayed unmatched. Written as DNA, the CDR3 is TGTGCCAGCACTCTAGCGGTGGCCTACAATGAGCAGTTCTTC. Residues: CASTLAVAYNEQFF.

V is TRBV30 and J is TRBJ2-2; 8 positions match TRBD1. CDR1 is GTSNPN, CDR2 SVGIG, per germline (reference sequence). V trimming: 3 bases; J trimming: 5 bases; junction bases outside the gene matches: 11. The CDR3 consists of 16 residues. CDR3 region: CAWSDPWTGPTGELFF. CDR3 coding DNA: TGTGCCTGGAGCGACCCGTGGACAGGGCCTACCGGGGAGCTGTTTTTT.

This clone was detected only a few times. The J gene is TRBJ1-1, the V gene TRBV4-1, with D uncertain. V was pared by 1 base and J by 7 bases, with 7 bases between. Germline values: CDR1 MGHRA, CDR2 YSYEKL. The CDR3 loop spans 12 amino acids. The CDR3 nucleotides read TGCGCCAGCAGCCAAGGCGGGATTGAAGCTTTCTTT. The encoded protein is CASSQGGIEAFF.

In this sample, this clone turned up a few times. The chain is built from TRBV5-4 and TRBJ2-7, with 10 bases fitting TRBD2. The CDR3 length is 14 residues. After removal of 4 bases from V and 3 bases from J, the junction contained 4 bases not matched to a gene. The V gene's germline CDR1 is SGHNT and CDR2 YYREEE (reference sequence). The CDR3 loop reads CASSPSGRRYEQYF. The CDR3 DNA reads TGTGCCAGCAGCCCTAGCGGGAGACGCTACGAGCAGTACTTC. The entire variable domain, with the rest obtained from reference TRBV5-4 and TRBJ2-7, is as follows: ETGVTQSPTHLIKTRGQQVTLRCSSQSGHNTVSWYQQALGQGPQFIFQYYREEENGRGNFPPRFSGLQFPNYSSELNVNALELDDSALYLCASSPSGRRYEQYFGPGTRLTVT.

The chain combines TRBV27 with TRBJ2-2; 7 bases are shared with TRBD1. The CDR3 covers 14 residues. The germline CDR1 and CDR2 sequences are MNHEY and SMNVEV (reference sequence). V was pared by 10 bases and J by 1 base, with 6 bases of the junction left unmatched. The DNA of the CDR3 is TGTGCCACCCAGACAGGGTTGAACACCGGGGAGCTGTTTTTT. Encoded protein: CATQTGLNTGELFF.

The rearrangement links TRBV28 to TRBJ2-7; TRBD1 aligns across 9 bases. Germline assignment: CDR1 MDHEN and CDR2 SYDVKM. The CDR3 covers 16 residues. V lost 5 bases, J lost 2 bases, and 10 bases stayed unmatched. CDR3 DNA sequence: TGTGCCAGCAGTCCGTCGGGACAGGGCACTACCTACGAGCAGTACTTC. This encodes CASSPSGQGTTYEQYF.

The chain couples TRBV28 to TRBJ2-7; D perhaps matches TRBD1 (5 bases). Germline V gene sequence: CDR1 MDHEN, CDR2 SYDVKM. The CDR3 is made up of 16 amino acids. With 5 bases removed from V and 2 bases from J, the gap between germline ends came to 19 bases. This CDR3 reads CASSPMDTVHPYEQYF. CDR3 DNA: TGTGCCAGCAGTCCGATGGACACGGTCCATCCCTACGAGCAGTACTTC.

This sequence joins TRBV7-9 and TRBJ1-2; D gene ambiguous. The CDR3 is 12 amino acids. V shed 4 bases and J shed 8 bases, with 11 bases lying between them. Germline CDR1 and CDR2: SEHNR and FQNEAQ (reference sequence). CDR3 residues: CASSSPRRGYTF. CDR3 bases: TGTGCCAGCAGCTCCCCTAGGCGGGGCTACACCTTC.

The CDR3 sequence is CASSQGTYSGNTIYF. The CDR3, as DNA: TGCGCCAGCAGCCAAGGTACCTACTCTGGAAACACCATATATTTT. The J gene is TRBJ1-3, the V gene TRBV4-3; D unresolved. The CDR3 is made up of 15 amino acids. The ends were cut back, 1 base at V and 0 bases at J, with 7 bases in the middle. Germline V lookup: CDR1 LGHNA, CDR2 YSLEER.

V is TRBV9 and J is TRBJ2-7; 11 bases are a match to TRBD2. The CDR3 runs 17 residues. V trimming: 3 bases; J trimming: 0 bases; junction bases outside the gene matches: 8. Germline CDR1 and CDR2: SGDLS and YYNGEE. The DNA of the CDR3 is TGTGCCAGCAGCGAGGGAGCGGGACTAGCGGCCTCCTACGAGCAGTACTTC. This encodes CASSEGAGLAASYEQYF. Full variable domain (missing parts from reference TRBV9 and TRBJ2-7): DSGVTQTPKHLITATGQRVTLRCSPRSGDLSVYWYQQSLDQGLQFLIQYYNGEERAKGNILERFSAQQFPDLHSELNLSSLELGDSALYFCASSEGAGLAASYEQYFGPGTRLTVT.

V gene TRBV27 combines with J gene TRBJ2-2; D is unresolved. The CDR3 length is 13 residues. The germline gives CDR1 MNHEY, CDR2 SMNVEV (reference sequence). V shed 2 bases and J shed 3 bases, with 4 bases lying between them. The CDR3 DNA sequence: TGTGCCAGCAGTTTAGGGTACACCGGGGAGCTGTTTTTT. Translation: CASSLGYTGELFF.

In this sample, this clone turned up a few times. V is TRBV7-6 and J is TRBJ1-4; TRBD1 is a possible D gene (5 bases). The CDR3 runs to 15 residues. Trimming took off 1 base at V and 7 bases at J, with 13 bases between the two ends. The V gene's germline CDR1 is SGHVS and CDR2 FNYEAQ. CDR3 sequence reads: CASSLVGRGGEKLFF. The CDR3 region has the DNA TGTGCCAGCAGCTTAGTGGGAAGGGGCGGTGAAAAACTGTTTTTT.

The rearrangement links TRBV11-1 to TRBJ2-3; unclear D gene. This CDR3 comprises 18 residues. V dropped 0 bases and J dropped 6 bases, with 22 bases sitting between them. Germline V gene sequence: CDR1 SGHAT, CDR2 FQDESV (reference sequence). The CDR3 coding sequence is TGTGCCAGCAGCTTAGCCCCCACTTATATCGTTCCCACGGATACGCAGTATTTT. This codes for CASSLAPTYIVPTDTQYF.

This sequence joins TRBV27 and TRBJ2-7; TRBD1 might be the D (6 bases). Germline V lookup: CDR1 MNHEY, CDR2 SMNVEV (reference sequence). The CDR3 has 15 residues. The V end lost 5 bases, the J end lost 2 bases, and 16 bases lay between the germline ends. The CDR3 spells CASSPETGSTYEQYF. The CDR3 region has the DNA TGTGCCAGCAGTCCAGAGACAGGTTCGACCTACGAGCAGTACTTC.

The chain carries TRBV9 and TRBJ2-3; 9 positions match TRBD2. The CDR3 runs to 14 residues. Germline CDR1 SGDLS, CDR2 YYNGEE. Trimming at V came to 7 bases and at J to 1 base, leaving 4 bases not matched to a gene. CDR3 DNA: TGTGCCAGCGGATTAGCGGGAGGCACAGATACGCAGTATTTT. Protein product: CASGLAGGTDTQYF.

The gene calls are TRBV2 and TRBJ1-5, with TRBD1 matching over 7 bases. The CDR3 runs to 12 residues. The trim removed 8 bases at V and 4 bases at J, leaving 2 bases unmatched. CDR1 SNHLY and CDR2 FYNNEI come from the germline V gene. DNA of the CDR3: TGTGCCAGCGAGGGACAGAATCAGCCCCAGCATTTT. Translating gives CASEGQNQPQHF.